The rows below give T cell receptor beta chains drawn from one sample of a study of T-cell reconstitution after alpha-beta-depleted transplantation in children. TCRdb reprocessed the PCR reads via MiXCR and lists one record per CDR3 protein. The table shows about 640,000 distinct CDR3 sequences, with roughly 17% occurring only once. This specimen consisted of PBMCs from the stem cell graft donor, obtained from the stem cell graft. Receptors were obtained from a human donor who donated a stem cell graft to a child with acute myeloid leukemia. CDR3s leave out the opening cysteine and the closing phenylalanine or tryptophan.

j_call v_call cdr3_aa
TRBJ1-4 TRBV11-2 ASSLGGFTGQGGEKLF
TRBJ2-7 TRBV7-2 ASSLDFGYEQY
TRBJ2-7 TRBV20-1 SASLDSFYEQY
TRBJ1-1 TRBV29-1 SVLGGAIGTEAF
TRBJ1-4 TRBV12-3/TRBV12-4 ASSLSRGMGNEKLF
TRBJ2-3 TRBV24-1 ATSDWGESTDTQY
TRBJ1-1 TRBV12-3/TRBV12-4 ASSLGEQEDPEAF
TRBJ2-1 TRBV7-4 ASSLFSGGGARIRHNEQF
TRBJ2-1 TRBV5-5 ASSYRHDNEQF
TRBJ2-1 TRBV23-1 ASSPVRGAYNEQF
TRBJ1-1 TRBV20-1 SAKQPTRGSTEAF
TRBJ1-1 TRBV20-1 SARDGRTQNTEAF
TRBJ1-5 TRBV20-1 SARDSSRNQPQH
TRBJ1-1 TRBV12-3/TRBV12-4 ASSFIARRETEAF
TRBJ2-5 TRBV19 ASSPLRSGGQETQY
TRBJ2-4 TRBV7-6 ASSLRDRNPGRNIQY
TRBJ1-1 TRBV7-9 ASSFTEGEMAF
TRBJ2-7 TRBV20-1 SAGGNMGAPYEQY
TRBJ2-1 TRBV5-6 ASSLPWGDNEQF
TRBJ2-3 TRBV29-1 SGGAADTQY
TRBJ1-5 TRBV12-3/TRBV12-4 ASSPTLGGKGQPQH
TRBJ1-3 TRBV7-2 ASQGGGNTIY
TRBJ1-2 TRBV4-1 ASSQDRGGNYGYT
TRBJ2-7 TRBV20-1 SAEGQGHYEQY
TRBJ1-2 TRBV5-6 ASSLGQGVLDGYT
TRBJ2-1 TRBV20-1 SATGELAEYNEQF
TRBJ2-7 TRBV30 AWSGGQSPYEQY
TRBJ2-3 TRBV20-1 SAAGLGDTQY
TRBJ1-2 TRBV20-1 SARDLGREGYT
TRBJ1-2 TRBV25-1 ASTQGQGSGYT
TRBJ2-1 TRBV5-1 ASSLAVQGGYNEQF
TRBJ2-5 TRBV6-6 ASSWSLRETQY
TRBJ1-5 TRBV4-1 ASSQVRGELLQPQH
TRBJ2-1 TRBV20-1 SARDQGEFGNEQF
TRBJ2-3 TRBV25-1 ASSEYFRTGLTDTQY
TRBJ2-2 TRBV20-1 SARPDLNTGELF